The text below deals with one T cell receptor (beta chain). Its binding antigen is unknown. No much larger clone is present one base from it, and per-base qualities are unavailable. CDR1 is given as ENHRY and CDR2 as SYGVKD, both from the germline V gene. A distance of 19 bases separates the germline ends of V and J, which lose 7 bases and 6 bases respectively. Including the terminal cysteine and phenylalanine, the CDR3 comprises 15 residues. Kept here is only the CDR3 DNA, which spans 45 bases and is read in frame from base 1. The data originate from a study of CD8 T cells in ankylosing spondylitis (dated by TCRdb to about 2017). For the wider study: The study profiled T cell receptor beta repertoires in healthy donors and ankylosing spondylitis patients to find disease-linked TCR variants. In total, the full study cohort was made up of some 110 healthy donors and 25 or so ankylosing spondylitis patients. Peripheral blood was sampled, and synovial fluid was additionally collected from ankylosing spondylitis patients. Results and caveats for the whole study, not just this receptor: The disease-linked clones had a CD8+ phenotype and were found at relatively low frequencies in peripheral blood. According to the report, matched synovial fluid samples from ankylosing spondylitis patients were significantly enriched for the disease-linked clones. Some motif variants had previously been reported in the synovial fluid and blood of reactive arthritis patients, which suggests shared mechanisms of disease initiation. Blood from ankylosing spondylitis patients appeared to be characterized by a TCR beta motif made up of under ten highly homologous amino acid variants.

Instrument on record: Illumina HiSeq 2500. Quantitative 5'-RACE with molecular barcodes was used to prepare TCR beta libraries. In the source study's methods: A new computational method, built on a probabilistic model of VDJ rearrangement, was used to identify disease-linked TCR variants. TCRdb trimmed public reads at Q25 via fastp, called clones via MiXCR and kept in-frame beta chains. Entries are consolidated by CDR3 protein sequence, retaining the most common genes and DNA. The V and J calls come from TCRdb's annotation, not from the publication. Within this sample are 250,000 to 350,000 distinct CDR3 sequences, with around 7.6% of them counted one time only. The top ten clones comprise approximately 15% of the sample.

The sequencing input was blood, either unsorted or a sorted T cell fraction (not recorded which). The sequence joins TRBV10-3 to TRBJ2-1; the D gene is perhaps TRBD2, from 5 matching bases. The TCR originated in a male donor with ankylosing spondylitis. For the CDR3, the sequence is CAINEGITSSNEQFF. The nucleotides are TGTGCCATCAATGAAGGGATAACTAGTAGCAATGAGCAGTTCTTC.